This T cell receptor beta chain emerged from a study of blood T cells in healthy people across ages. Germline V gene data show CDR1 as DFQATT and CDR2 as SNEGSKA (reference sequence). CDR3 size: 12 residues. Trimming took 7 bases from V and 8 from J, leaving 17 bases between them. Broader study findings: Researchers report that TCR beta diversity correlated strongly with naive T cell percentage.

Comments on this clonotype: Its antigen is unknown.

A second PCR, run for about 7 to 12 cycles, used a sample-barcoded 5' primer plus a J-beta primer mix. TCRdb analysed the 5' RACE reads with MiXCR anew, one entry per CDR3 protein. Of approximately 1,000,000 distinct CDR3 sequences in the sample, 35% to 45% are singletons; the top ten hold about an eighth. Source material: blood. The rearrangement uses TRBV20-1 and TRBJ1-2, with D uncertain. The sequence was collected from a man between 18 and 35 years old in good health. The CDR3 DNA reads TGCAGTGGGCAGACGGATACGGAGGGCTACACCTTC. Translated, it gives CSGQTDTEGYTF.